This is a list of T cell receptor beta chains from one sample in a study of graft-versus-host responses after intestinal transplantation. The assay was immunoSEQ multiplex PCR, and TCRdb's table has in-frame clones only and misses some. The sample comprises about 19,000 clones, almost 85% of which are singletons, and about 1.9% rests with the top ten. The material sequenced was PBMCs, taken 14 days after transplant. All receptors derive from a human patient who received an intestinal transplant, so some T cells may come from the graft donor. CDR3s include the opening cysteine and the closing phenylalanine or tryptophan. Fields, in order: CDR3 protein, CDR3 length, J gene, V gene.

CASGTGDTDTQYF | 13 | TRBJ2-3 | TRBV2
CASSHWTSGTYEQYF | 15 | TRBJ2-7 | TRBV27
CASSQYLTSGMFTSFQETQYF | 21 | TRBJ2-5 | TRBV4-1
CASSSTPHEQFF | 12 | TRBJ2-1 | TRBV6-5
CATSRDDVIGGGWLNEQYF | 19 | TRBJ2-7 | TRBV15
CASSTRPSYEQYF | 13 | TRBJ2-7 | TRBV9
CASSSASSYNSPLHF | 15 | TRBJ1-6 | TRBV5-4
CASSPGQVLNTEAFF | 15 | TRBJ1-1 | TRBV18
CASSVPGMGDTEAFF | 15 | TRBJ1-1 | TRBV7-9
CASSSWDRYEQYF | 13 | TRBJ2-7 | TRBV19
CASSPRREGGNEQFF | 15 | TRBJ2-1 | TRBV7-9
CASSFPGTPEAFF | 13 | TRBJ1-1 | TRBV5-1
CAISGGGTGELFF | 13 | TRBJ2-2 | TRBV10-3
CASSLGWDSPLHF | 13 | TRBJ1-6 | TRBV27
CAISDPLAGGDEQYF | 15 | TRBJ2-7 | TRBV10-3
CASSLEDGEAFF | 12 | TRBJ1-1 | TRBV7-6
CASIPTKYQETQYF | 14 | TRBJ2-5 | TRBV2
CASSLLSSYNEQFF | 14 | TRBJ2-1 | TRBV7-8
CASSLSGGGLNTEAFF | 16 | TRBJ1-1 | TRBV27
CASIDRGFDDQPQHF | 15 | TRBJ1-5 | TRBV6-1
CAISERGGRDEQFF | 14 | TRBJ2-1 | TRBV10-3
CASSAGGETQYF | 12 | TRBJ2-5 | TRBV27
CASSLNGNGGGEQYF | 15 | TRBJ2-7 | TRBV5-1
CASRGMNSWEQFF | 13 | TRBJ2-1 | TRBV28
CASRGGRQGREKLFF | 15 | TRBJ1-4 | TRBV2
CASSLTGALSYEQYF | 15 | TRBJ2-7 | TRBV13
CASSSNRGEGWRTQYF | 16 | TRBJ2-5 | TRBV11-2
CASQGGQVYGYTF | 13 | TRBJ1-2 | TRBV6-6
CASSLGTSSYEQYF | 14 | TRBJ2-7 | TRBV5-6
CAWSVICLGQRETQYF | 16 | TRBJ2-5 | TRBV30
CASSYGQHEQYF | 12 | TRBJ2-7 | TRBV6-6
CASSLGSGKDQPQHF | 15 | TRBJ1-5 | TRBV5-4
CSLGQTLTDTQYF | 13 | TRBJ2-3 | TRBV29-1
CASAQGNIHYEAFF | 14 | TRBJ1-1 | TRBV5-1
CASSLLAGGVYEQYF | 15 | . | TRBV7-9
CASSIGTGYTF | 11 | TRBJ1-2 | TRBV4-1
CASSSGGGEKLFF | 13 | TRBJ1-4 | TRBV7-7
CASSQGSGQETQYF | 14 | TRBJ2-5 | TRBV4-1
CASSPGLAGGLLSTDTQYF | 19 | TRBJ2-3 | TRBV27
CASSPKKDTEAFF | 13 | TRBJ1-1 | TRBV5-5
CASSLSTGSYEQYF | 14 | TRBJ2-7 | TRBV27
CASSSESYGYTF | 12 | TRBJ1-2 | TRBV7-9
CASSLTWGQPQHF | 13 | TRBJ1-5 | TRBV7-3
CASSLGRGHNEQFF | 14 | TRBJ2-1 | TRBV7-7
CASDRGPYEQYF | 12 | TRBJ2-7 | TRBV6-4
CASSESSSRGGYYGYTF | 17 | TRBJ1-2 | TRBV2